The source of this T cell receptor (beta chain) is a study of blood T cell repertoires in COVID-19. Across the study: Whether acute or convalescent, the COVID-19 samples came from the United States, Italy and Spain.

Clones were read by immunoSEQ multiplex PCR, and TCRdb kept only the in-frame ones, dropping some. The sample gives more than 200,000 clones, around 86% of which show up once; roughly 4.9% is in the top ten. V was clipped by 3 bases and J by 7 bases; unmatched bases: 10. This CDR3 has 15 amino acids. CDR1 is KGHSH, CDR2 LQKENI, per germline. The clonotype was recovered from a woman aged 55-69 years with COVID-19, enrolled during active disease. V gene TRBV18 combines with J gene TRBJ1-2; 8 bases align to TRBD1. Sequenced sample: peripheral blood. CDR3 in amino acids: CASSPGDRQGLGYTF. The CDR3, as DNA: TGTGCCAGCTCACCTGGAGATCGACAGGGGCTTGGCTACACCTTC.